This T cell receptor (beta chain) originates from a study of cytomegalovirus exposure and HLA in healthy donors. Looking at the study overall: Earlier findings included about 120 million unique TCR beta sequences obtained from 150 million to 200 million T cells.

There are 12 residues in the CDR3. Looked up from germline, CDR1 is MDHEN and CDR2 is SYDVKM. Between the trimmed V and J ends, which lost 5 bases and 5 bases, there was a span of 9 bases. PCR primers comprised 60 Vbeta and 13 Jbeta primers. TCRdb keeps only in-frame clones here, not all; method: immunoSEQ multiplex PCR. Its clone listing holds 60,000 to 85,000 clones. The sequence was collected from a man in his forties or fifties in good health and CMV-seropositive. The sequenced sample consisted of PBMCs. The V call is TRBV28, the J call TRBJ1-2; D is unclear. This CDR3 reads CASSLPLYGYTF. The DNA for the CDR3 is TGTGCCAGCAGTCTACCCCTTTATGGCTACACCTTC.